This is a list of T cell receptor beta chains from one sample in a study of CD8+ T cells in alopecia areata. The method was immunoSEQ multiplex PCR; TCRdb's version includes in-frame clones alone and lacks a portion of them. The repertoire has 120,000 or so clones, over 60% of them found once; the top ten carry 4.5% to 6%. The sample in question was CD4+ T cells sorted from blood, obtained at week 4, from a patient treated with tofacitinib. Receptors were obtained from a human donor with alopecia areata. Each CDR3 is given with its conserved first and last residue. Fields, in order: CDR3 protein, CDR3 DNA, D gene, clone size, V gene, J gene. The D gene is left open where the match is weak. Clone size is shown for a subset of rows, as once, few, many or a class of expanded clone.

CACNKDRAPETQYF,TGTGCCTGCAATAAGGACAGGGCGCCGGAGACCCAGTACTTC,TRBD1,NA,TRBV30,TRBJ2-5
CASSLAHRQGFTEAFF,TGTGCCAGCAGCTTAGCGCATAGACAGGGCTTCACTGAAGCTTTCTTT,TRBD1,medium-sized,TRBV7-8,TRBJ1-1
CASRQGDNEQFF,TGCGCCAGCAGACAAGGAGACAATGAGCAGTTCTTC,NA,NA,TRBV5-1,TRBJ2-1
CSASPKETQYF,TGCAGTGCTAGTCCCAAGGAGACCCAGTACTTC,NA,few,TRBV20-1,TRBJ2-5
CASSLDAGTQYF,TGTGCCAGCAGCCTTGACGCGGGGACCCAGTACTTC,NA,NA,TRBV7-9,TRBJ2-5
CATGDRTYTGELFF,TGTGCCACAGGAGACAGGACCTACACCGGGGAGCTGTTTTTT,NA,few,TRBV14,TRBJ2-2
CAIGEGEQYF,TGTGCCATCGGCGAGGGAGAGCAGTACTTC,NA,NA,TRBV10-3,TRBJ2-7
CASSATYEQYF,TGTGCCAGCAGCGCCACCTACGAGCAGTACTTC,NA,few,TRBV7-9,TRBJ2-7
CSVTRASGNTIYF,TGCAGCGTTACCAGGGCCTCTGGAAACACCATATATTTT,NA,NA,TRBV29-1,TRBJ1-3
CASSFLNGGTEAFF,TGTGCCAGCAGTTTCCTCAATGGGGGCACTGAAGCTTTCTTT,NA,NA,TRBV27,TRBJ1-1
CASSLGGAQGVGTQYF,TGTGCCAGCAGCTTGGGGGGGGCCCAGGGAGTTGGGACCCAGTACTTC,NA,few,TRBV5-4,TRBJ2-5
CASSPISEAGTYTF,TGTGCCAGCAGCCCCATTTCCGAGGCAGGAACCTACACCTTC,NA,few,TRBV7-2,TRBJ1-2
CATSGGTPFSYEQYF,TGTGCCACCAGCGGCGGGACACCTTTCTCCTACGAGCAGTACTTC,NA,NA,TRBV15,TRBJ2-7
CSVTVSGANVLTF,TGCAGCGTTACCGTCTCTGGGGCCAACGTCCTGACTTTC,NA,NA,TRBV29-1,TRBJ2-6
CASREGTTNTGELFF,TGCGCCAGCAGAGAAGGGACTACGAACACCGGGGAGCTGTTTTTT,TRBD2,once,TRBV5-1,TRBJ2-2